The 32 T cell receptor beta chains below come from one sample, sequenced in a study of blood T cell repertoires in COVID-19. Repertoires were generated with immunoSEQ multiplex PCR, while TCRdb's copy carries only in-frame clones and drops some. The sample holds approximately 330,000 clones, around 87% seen once. Sequencing used peripheral blood. These receptors came from a woman in her 50s with active or convalescent COVID-19.

The chain is built from TRBV30 and TRBJ1-3; D gene unclear. Germline loops: CDR1 GTSNPN, CDR2 SVGIG (reference sequence). CDR3 length: 12 amino acids. Trimming pared 2 bases from V and 5 bases from J, leaving 7 bases between. For the CDR3, the DNA is TGTGCCTGGAGTCTTGAGAGAAACACCATATATTTT. It is translated as CAWSLERNTIYF. Full variable domain (rest looked up from reference TRBV30 and TRBJ1-3): SQTIHQWPATLVQPVGSPLSLECTVEGTSNPNLYWYRQAAGRGLQLLFYSVGIGQISSEVPQNLSASRPQDRQFILSSKKLLLSDSGFYLCAWSLERNTIYFGEGSWLTVV.

V is TRBV19 and J is TRBJ2-2; no definite D call. The CDR3 totals 15 residues. V was clipped by 7 bases and J by 0 bases, with 12 bases between them. Germline V gene data show CDR1 as LNHDA and CDR2 as SQIVND (reference sequence). The CDR3 sequence: CASTFVNSNTGELFF. CDR3 nucleotide sequence: TGTGCCAGTACCTTCGTAAATTCGAACACCGGGGAGCTGTTTTTT.

This clone was seen more than once but under ten times. The chain uses TRBV4-1 and TRBJ1-2; 8 positions match TRBD1. CDR1 is MGHRA, CDR2 YSYEKL, per germline. This CDR3 region has 17 residues. Unmatched junction bases numbered 10, after V lost 0 bases and J lost 4 bases. The CDR3 here is CASSQDRGQVPFYGYTF. The CDR3 DNA follows: TGCGCCAGCAGCCAAGATAGGGGACAGGTCCCCTTCTATGGCTACACCTTC.

This chain links TRBV6-6 with TRBJ2-7, with 12 positions matching TRBD2. V shed 0 bases, J shed 2 bases, and the junction held 2 bases outside the gene matches. The CDR3 is 16 residues long. In germline, CDR1 is MNHNY, CDR2 SVGAGI (reference sequence). The CDR3 DNA sequence: TGTGCCAGCAGTTACTCGAGGACTAGCGGGACCTACGAGCAGTACTTC. Translating gives CASSYSRTSGTYEQYF.

The V and J genes are TRBV12-5 and TRBJ2-1; 10 bases match TRBD2. The CDR3 spans 14 residues. Trimming removed 6 bases from V and 7 bases from J; junction bases left unmatched: 6. From germline, CDR1 is LGHNT and CDR2 FRNRAP. The CDR3 reads CASGASGGANEQFF. The CDR3 DNA reads TGTGCTAGTGGCGCCAGCGGGGGGGCGAATGAGCAGTTCTTC.

The chain joins TRBV5-8 to TRBJ2-1; D may be TRBD2 (5 bases). V was clipped by 3 bases and J by 4 bases, with 14 bases between them. The germline CDR1 and CDR2 sequences are SGHTS and YDEGEE. The CDR3 length is 15 residues. This CDR3 reads CASSSSARTYNEQFF. The CDR3 bases are TGTGCCAGCAGCTCCTCGGCGCGGACTTACAATGAGCAGTTCTTC.

CDR3 protein: CASSLVDRDGNEQFF. The CDR3 nucleotides read TGTGCCAGCAGCTTAGTGGACAGGGACGGCAATGAGCAGTTCTTC. The chain has TRBV7-9 and TRBJ2-1; the match to TRBD1 covers 8 bases. CDR1 and CDR2 (germline): SEHNR, FQNEAQ (reference sequence). The CDR3 runs to 15 residues. Unmatched junction bases numbered 5, after V lost 1 base and J lost 6 bases.

This chain joins TRBV4-2 and TRBJ1-4; D is unclear. The length of the CDR3 is 17 residues. V was shortened by 4 bases and J by 3 bases, with 18 bases between the two germline ends. Germline lookup yields CDR1 LGHNA and CDR2 YNFKEQ. Written as DNA, the CDR3 is TGTGCCAGCAGCCCGCGAGCCGCGCTGCAGGCTAATGAAAAACTGTTTTTT. Translated, it gives CASSPRAALQANEKLFF.

This chain connects TRBV29-1 to TRBJ2-1; D uncertain. The CDR3 spans 10 residues. Trimming took 3 bases from V and 7 from J, leaving 4 bases between them. CDR1 and CDR2 from the germline V gene are SQVTM and ANQGSEA. CDR3 protein: CSVEANEQFF. CDR3 DNA sequence: TGCAGCGTTGAGGCTAATGAGCAGTTCTTC.

The DNA of the CDR3 is TGTGCCAGCAGTGAATTGAGGACAGCCTATGGCTACACCTTC. It is translated as CASSELRTAYGYTF. The chain links TRBV2 to TRBJ1-2, with TRBD1 as a possible D gene (6 bases). The CDR3 is 14 amino acids. Trimming took 2 bases from V and 4 from J, leaving 11 bases between them. Germline V gives CDR1 SNHLY, CDR2 FYNNEI.

The chain is built from TRBV5-6 and TRBJ1-3; a weak D match, TRBD1 (5 bases). CDR3 length equals 17 residues. Germline V gene lookup returns CDR1 SGHDT and CDR2 YYEEEE. Trimming left V 1 base short and J 2 bases short, with 16 bases between. The CDR3 loop is CASSLFGSGYPGNTIYF. The CDR3, as DNA: TGTGCCAGCAGCTTGTTTGGGTCAGGGTATCCTGGAAACACCATATATTTT.

CDR3 nucleotide sequence: TGTGCCACCAGCAAAGACAGGGCTAGCAATCAGCCCCAGCATTTT. Protein sequence: CATSKDRASNQPQHF. The rearrangement joins TRBV15 to TRBJ1-5; 7 bases map to TRBD1. The germline V gene encodes CDR1 LNHNV and CDR2 YYDKDF (reference sequence). The CDR3 is 15 residues long. After removal of 4 bases from V and 0 bases from J, the junction contained 3 bases not matched to a gene.

The rearrangement joins TRBV12-5 to TRBJ2-1, with TRBD2 identical over 12 bases. Germline trimming cut 9 bases from V and 5 bases from J; bases unmatched to any gene: 5. The CDR3 has 14 residues. CDR1 is LGHNT and CDR2 is FRNRAP in the germline V gene. The CDR3 DNA sequence: TGTGCTAGCGGGCTAGCGGGAGGGAACAATGAGCAGTTCTTC. Protein sequence: CASGLAGGNNEQFF.

The gene calls are TRBV6-5 and TRBJ2-5; TRBD1 matches 7 bases. CDR1 and CDR2 (germline): MNHEY, SVGAGI. The length of the CDR3 is 14 residues. Trimming at V came to 4 bases and at J to 0 bases, leaving 2 bases not matched to a gene. DNA of the CDR3: TGTGCCAGCAGTTGGGGGACAGACCAAGAGACCCAGTACTTC. This encodes CASSWGTDQETQYF.

This clone was seen more than once but under ten times. This chain uses TRBV18 with TRBJ1-2, with a possible D match to TRBD1 (6 bases). V lost 5 bases, J lost 2 bases, and 12 bases lay in between. The CDR3 runs to 14 residues. Germline loops: CDR1 KGHSH, CDR2 LQKENI. The CDR3 coding sequence is TGTGCCAGCTCAAATGATCAGGGGAACTATGGCTACACCTTC. It is translated as CASSNDQGNYGYTF.

This chain links TRBV4-3 with TRBJ2-2, with a weak D call TRBD2 (5 bases). Germline assignment: CDR1 LGHNA and CDR2 YSLEER. This CDR3 spans 15 amino acids. Trimming pared 0 bases from V and 4 bases from J, leaving 9 bases between. Here the CDR3 DNA reads TGCGCCAGCAGCCAAGACCAAGGGAGCACCGGGGAGCTGTTTTTT. Translating gives CASSQDQGSTGELFF.

This clone has just one count. The chain links TRBV27 to TRBJ2-7; TRBD1 might be the D (5 bases). Germline values: CDR1 MNHEY, CDR2 SMNVEV (reference sequence). Trimming removed 6 bases at V and 0 bases at J, with 18 bases between. This CDR3 is built from 16 residues. The CDR3 loop is CASSQRQTFSSYEQYF. The DNA of the CDR3 is TGTGCCAGCAGCCAAAGACAGACGTTCAGCTCCTACGAGCAGTACTTC.

The chain employs TRBV9 and TRBJ2-2, with TRBD2 identical over 7 bases. The germline CDR1 and CDR2 sequences are SGDLS and YYNGEE. Germline trimming cut 3 bases from V and 4 bases from J; bases unmatched to any gene: 6. The CDR3 consists of 15 residues. The CDR3 region is CASSERGSPTGELFF. CDR3 coding DNA: TGTGCCAGCAGCGAGCGCGGGAGTCCCACCGGGGAGCTGTTTTTT.

The chain is built from TRBV15 and TRBJ1-2; 7 bases map to TRBD1. Germline V lookup: CDR1 LNHNV, CDR2 YYDKDF (reference sequence). The CDR3 sequence is 16 residues long. With V trimmed by 0 bases and J by 8 bases, 12 bases remained unmatched. This CDR3 reads CATSRDRDRVVGGYTF. The CDR3 DNA follows: TGTGCCACCAGCAGAGATCGGGACAGAGTTGTCGGGGGCTACACCTTC.

The chain has TRBV3-1 (or the pseudogene TRBV3-2) and TRBJ1-3; 7 positions match TRBD1. The J segment lost 0 bases and the V segment lost 4 bases, leaving 6 bases of the junction unmatched. CDR1 LGHDT and CDR2 YNNKEL come from the germline V gene (reference sequence). There are 16 residues in the CDR3. This CDR3 is CASSLFRDSSGNTIYF. The CDR3 bases are TGTGCCAGCAGCCTCTTCCGGGACAGCTCTGGAAACACCATATATTTT.

The genes are TRBV7-9 and TRBJ1-3; D uncertain. In germline, CDR1 is SEHNR, CDR2 FQNEAQ (reference sequence). V was shortened by 0 bases and J by 1 base, with 7 bases between the two germline ends. The CDR3 is made up of 15 amino acids. CDR3 loop: CASSLARTSGNTIYF. The CDR3 bases are TGTGCCAGCAGCTTAGCCAGGACTTCTGGAAACACCATATATTTT.

The chain joins TRBV27 to TRBJ2-7, with TRBD2 matching 8 bases. The CDR3 is made up of 14 amino acids. V dropped 3 bases and J dropped 4; count of bases not matched to a gene: 5. CDR1 and CDR2 from the germline V gene are MNHEY and SMNVEV (reference sequence). CDR3 bases: TGTGCCAGCAGTTTTGGGACTAGAAGTTACGAGCAGTACTTC. Encoded protein: CASSFGTRSYEQYF.

This chain uses TRBV12-3 or TRBV12-4 with TRBJ1-1; D not resolved. V lost 2 bases to trimming and J lost 1 base, with 5 bases between them. This CDR3 comprises 13 residues. Written as DNA, the CDR3 is TGTGCCAGCAGTTTACGGGAGAACACTGAAGCTTTCTTT. It specifies CASSLRENTEAFF.

Written as DNA, the CDR3 is TGTGCCAGCAGCCAAGGATATAGGGGAAATGAAAAACTGTTTTTT. It codes for CASSQGYRGNEKLFF. The chain joins TRBV11-2 to TRBJ1-4; TRBD1 might be the D (5 bases). V lost 5 bases to trimming and J lost 5 bases, with 15 bases between them. Germline assignment: CDR1 SGHAT and CDR2 FQNNGV. The CDR3 sequence is 15 residues long.

The table lists this clone with a count of one. The J gene is TRBJ1-1, the V gene TRBV28; possible D gene TRBD1, 5 bases. This CDR3 is 15 amino acids long. Trimming cost V 4 bases and J 4 bases, with 16 bases left between them. Germline-derived CDR1 and CDR2 are MDHEN and SYDVKM. The CDR3: CASSSTAGGRTEAFF. Here the CDR3 DNA reads TGTGCCAGCAGTTCTACGGCGGGGGGACGCACTGAAGCTTTCTTT.

The chain uses TRBV6-2 or TRBV6-3 and TRBJ1-5, with a possible D match to TRBD1 (6 bases). Trimming took 4 bases from V and 6 from J, leaving 13 bases between them. Germline values: CDR1 MNHEY, CDR2 SVGEGT. The CDR3 is made up of 14 amino acids. CDR3 DNA sequence: TGTGCCAGCAGTTCACCAGGGGCTGGTCAGCCCCAGCATTTT. Residues: CASSSPGAGQPQHF.

This clone was detected only a few times. The rearrangement uses TRBV28 and TRBJ2-7; 8 bases are shared with TRBD2. V gave up 3 bases and J gave up 6 bases; unmatched junction bases: 4. Per germline, CDR1 MDHEN and CDR2 SYDVKM. The CDR3 is made up of 13 amino acids. The CDR3 sequence is CASSFSGTSEQYF. The CDR3 nucleotides read TGTGCCAGCAGTTTCTCGGGGACTAGCGAGCAGTACTTC. The full variable domain, rest sourced from reference TRBV28 and TRBJ2-7, is DVKVTQSSRYLVKRTGEKVFLECVQDMDHENMFWYRQDPGLGLRLIYFSYDVKMKEKGDIPEGYSVSREKKERFSLILESASTNQTSMYLCASSFSGTSEQYFGPGTRLTVT.

This sequence joins TRBV4-1 and TRBJ2-2, with 9 bases fitting TRBD2. The CDR3 spans 16 residues. CDR1 and CDR2 from the germline V gene are MGHRA and YSYEKL. The V segment lost 1 base and the J segment 6 bases; nucleotides outside the gene matches: 6. The CDR3 is CASSQGVAGAAGELFF. The CDR3 bases are TGCGCCAGCAGCCAAGGGGTAGCGGGGGCGGCCGGGGAGCTGTTTTTT.

DNA of the CDR3: TGTGCCAGCAGCTTAGGCGGGGGCCAGGTCACTGAAGCTTTCTTT. As protein: CASSLGGGQVTEAFF. The chain employs TRBV7-6 and TRBJ1-1; D might be TRBD1 (6 bases). Trimming shortened V by 1 base and J by 4 bases, and 13 bases separated the two germline ends. In germline, CDR1 is SGHVS, CDR2 FNYEAQ. The CDR3 runs to 15 residues.

CDR3 in amino acids: CASSFYRVRAKRSNEQFF. In DNA, the CDR3 is TGTGCCAGCAGCTTCTACAGGGTGAGGGCCAAACGGTCCAATGAGCAGTTCTTC. The gene calls are TRBV7-2 and TRBJ2-1, with D tentatively TRBD1 (6 bases). The CDR3 is 18 amino acids. CDR1 is SGHTA, CDR2 FQGNSA, per germline. Trimming took off 3 bases at V and 6 bases at J, with 24 bases between the two ends.

V is TRBV23-1 and J is TRBJ2-2, with D possibly being TRBD1 (6 bases). TRBV23-1 has ORF status, its function being uncertain. This CDR3 contains 18 residues. V lost 3 bases and J lost 4, with 21 bases in between. The CDR3 protein is CASSHDGTLKGGTGELFF. The DNA for the CDR3 is TGCGCCAGCAGTCACGACGGAACCCTTAAAGGGGGCACCGGGGAGCTGTTTTTT.

The V call is TRBV27, the J call TRBJ2-3; 7 positions agree with TRBD2. CDR3 size: 15 residues. Germline V lookup: CDR1 MNHEY, CDR2 SMNVEV (reference sequence). V was clipped by 5 bases and J by 2 bases; unmatched bases: 7. Here the CDR3 DNA reads TGTGCCAGCAGTCCTGGAGCGGGACCCACAGATACGCAGTATTTT. Protein: CASSPGAGPTDTQYF.